Listed here is a single T cell receptor (beta chain). Antigen unknown. Methods used by the authors: Junction-only sequences produced by ImmunoSEQ had no quality scores, so filtering differed. Sequencing used immunoSEQ multiplex PCR; TCRdb keeps in-frame clones, though not all of them. The D gene and trimming were derived from the DNA, and the V and J assignments and clone size from that table. The table lists about 1,900,000 clones, roughly 94% of them singletons, with approximately 1.2% in the top ten. The data are from a study of shared clonotypes between healthy human individuals. Findings and limits, study-wide: A handful of donors shared approximately 5% of their naive CD4 clonotypes. Genetic and exposure-history diversity was limited by the few donors.

The naive CD8 fraction comprised CD45RO-negative cells positively selected for CCR7 and excluded terminally differentiated effector memory CD45RA+ cells. CDR1 and CDR2 (germline): SEHNR, FQNEAQ (reference sequence). The CDR3 runs 17 residues. V lost 5 bases, J lost 1 base, and 19 bases lay in between. The receptor's source is a man aged 18-30 years in good health. The sequencing input was naive CD8+ T cells sorted from blood. The chain recombines TRBV7-9 with TRBJ2-3; D possibly corresponds to TRBD1 (6 bases). The CDR3 sequence is CASSGSTLDSRTDTQYF. The CDR3 DNA follows: TGTGCCAGCAGCGGATCGACCTTGGACAGCCGCACAGATACGCAGTATTTT.